One and the same sample provided the 29 T cell receptor beta chains below, sequenced in a study of blood T cell repertoires in COVID-19. The repertoire was sequenced with immunoSEQ multiplex PCR; TCRdb's copy has only in-frame clones and lacks some. The data show 300,000 to 400,000 clones, with around four fifths seen just once and about 2.7% held by the top ten. Sequencing was carried out using peripheral blood. Source of these receptors: a man aged 30-40 years with active or convalescent COVID-19.

The J gene is TRBJ2-2, the V gene TRBV25-1; TRBD2 matches at 8 bases. The CDR3 length is 16 residues. V lost 7 bases to trimming and J lost 2 bases; unmatched junction nucleotides: 9. CDR1 is MGHDK, CDR2 SYGVNS, per germline. The CDR3, as DNA: TGTGCCAGCATGTGGGGGGGACTAGATAACACCGGGGAGCTGTTTTTT. This translates into CASMWGGLDNTGELFF.

The chain carries TRBV5-1 and TRBJ1-1; perhaps TRBD1 as D (5 bases). This CDR3 spans 16 amino acids. Germline CDR1 and CDR2: SGHRS and YFSETQ. V was clipped by 1 base and J by 1 base, with 14 bases between them. CDR3 loop: CASSLRFRGSNTEAFF. DNA for the CDR3: TGCGCCAGCAGCTTGAGGTTCCGGGGGTCGAACACTGAAGCTTTCTTT.

This chain connects TRBV2 to TRBJ1-1; D is perhaps TRBD1 (5 bases). Per germline, CDR1 SNHLY and CDR2 FYNNEI. CDR3 size: 12 residues. V was cut by 4 bases and J by 7 bases, with 10 bases left in between. CDR3 coding DNA: TGTGCCAGCAGTGTTATGGACATTGAAGCTTTCTTT. Amino acids: CASSVMDIEAFF.

V is TRBV18 and J is TRBJ1-1; D is undetermined. The CDR3 length is 15 residues. Germline-derived CDR1 and CDR2 are KGHSH and LQKENI. V shed 4 bases and J shed 4 bases, with 16 bases lying between them. The CDR3 nucleotides read TGTGCCAGCTCACGTCCGAGGGAGGTGAGCACTGAAGCTTTCTTT. Translating it yields CASSRPREVSTEAFF. Supplemented by reference TRBV18 and TRBJ1-1, the full variable domain reads NAGVMQNPRHLVRRRGQEARLRCSPMKGHSHVYWYRQLPEEGLKFMVYLQKENIIDESGMPKERFSAEFPKEGPSILRIQQVVRGDSAAYFCASSRPREVSTEAFFGQGTRLTVV.

This clone was detected only a few times. V and J are TRBV29-1 and TRBJ1-2, with 11 bases matching TRBD1. There are 11 residues in the CDR3. CDR1 is SQVTM and CDR2 is ANQGSEA in the germline V gene. V lost 8 bases and J lost 8; bases outside the gene matches: 4. The CDR3 region has the DNA TGCAGCTTGGGACAGGGGGGCGGCTACACCTTC. It encodes CSLGQGGGYTF.

The V and J genes are TRBV5-6 and TRBJ2-5; 8 bases fit TRBD1. This CDR3 is 14 amino acids long. Germline V CDR1 and CDR2: SGHDT, YYEEEE. After removal of 4 bases from V and 5 bases from J, the junction contained 7 bases not matched to a gene. CDR3 sequence (DNA): TGTGCCAGCAGCGCCTCGGACAGGGTTGAGACCCAGTACTTC. Translating it yields CASSASDRVETQYF.

The J gene is TRBJ1-3, the V gene TRBV19; unclear D gene. Germline V gives CDR1 LNHDA, CDR2 SQIVND (reference sequence). The CDR3 is made up of 14 amino acids. With 4 bases removed from V and 6 bases from J, the gap between germline ends came to 13 bases. CDR3: CASSRSAVENTIYF. CDR3 bases: TGTGCCAGTAGTAGGTCGGCGGTTGAAAACACCATATATTTT. Full variable domain (remainder filled in from reference TRBV19 and TRBJ1-3): DGGITQSPKYLFRKEGQNVTLSCEQNLNHDAMYWYRQDPGQGLRLIYYSQIVNDFQKGDIAEGYSVSREKKESFPLTVTSAQKNPTAFYLCASSRSAVENTIYFGEGSWLTVV.

J is TRBJ1-2 and V is TRBV4-2; D gene unclear. Trimming shortened V by 1 base and J by 1 base, and 13 bases separated the two germline ends. Germline-derived CDR1 and CDR2 are LGHNA and YNFKEQ. The CDR3 totals 16 residues. The CDR3 here is CASSQGQLIINYGYTF. The DNA for the CDR3 is TGTGCCAGCAGCCAAGGACAATTAATAATTAACTATGGCTACACCTTC.

This clone was seen once. This rearrangement joins TRBV6-2 or TRBV6-3 to TRBJ2-3; 10 bases align to TRBD2. This CDR3 is 18 amino acids long. V trimming: 5 bases; J trimming: 6 bases; junction bases outside the gene matches: 17. Germline CDR1 is MNHEY and CDR2 is SVGEGT. This CDR3 reads CASSTIWTSGQKWDTQYF. Here the CDR3 DNA reads TGTGCCAGCAGTACCATATGGACTAGCGGACAGAAGTGGGATACGCAGTATTTT.

The V and J genes are TRBV20-1 and TRBJ2-7, with 10 bases fitting TRBD2. V lost 3 bases to trimming and J lost 6 bases; unmatched junction nucleotides: 8. CDR3 size: 14 residues. Germline V lookup: CDR1 DFQATT, CDR2 SNEGSKA (reference sequence). DNA of the CDR3: TGCAGTGCTAGTTGGGGGCTAGCGGGAGCCGAGCAGTACTTC. Protein: CSASWGLAGAEQYF.

The chain recombines TRBV9 with TRBJ2-1; TRBD2 agrees at 9 bases. V shed 0 bases and J 1 base; nucleotides not matched to a gene: 2. CDR1 is SGDLS and CDR2 is YYNGEE in the germline V gene. This CDR3 spans 16 amino acids. The DNA for the CDR3 is TGTGCCAGCAGCGTAGGGGGACTAGCATCCTACAATGAGCAGTTCTTC. Its protein is CASSVGGLASYNEQFF. The whole variable domain, filled in from reference TRBV9 and TRBJ2-1, reads DSGVTQTPKHLITATGQRVTLRCSPRSGDLSVYWYQQSLDQGLQFLIQYYNGEERAKGNILERFSAQQFPDLHSELNLSSLELGDSALYFCASSVGGLASYNEQFFGPGTRLTVL.

Only a few counts were recorded for this clone. The CDR3 spells CASSNSGSYTYEQYF. The DNA for the CDR3 is TGTGCCAGCAGCAATTCCGGGTCCTACACCTACGAGCAGTACTTC. The rearrangement links TRBV28 to TRBJ2-7; D is ambiguous. This CDR3 spans 15 amino acids. Germline lookup yields CDR1 MDHEN and CDR2 SYDVKM. With 6 bases removed from V and 2 bases from J, the gap between germline ends came to 17 bases.

The genes are TRBV7-2 and TRBJ1-3, with D unclear. Trimming removed 4 bases at V and 0 bases at J, with 10 bases between. This CDR3 region has 15 residues. Germline loops: CDR1 SGHTA, CDR2 FQGNSA. The CDR3 region has the DNA TGTGCCAGCAGCTCCGGACGGGACTCTGGAAACACCATATATTTT. Its protein product is CASSSGRDSGNTIYF.

The rearrangement uses TRBV19 and TRBJ1-5, with 8 bases identical to TRBD1. Germline trimming cut 6 bases from V and 7 bases from J; bases unmatched to any gene: 5. Germline V gene lookup returns CDR1 LNHDA and CDR2 SQIVND (reference sequence). CDR3 length: 13 amino acids. The CDR3 sequence: CASRQGAGQPQHF. CDR3 bases: TGTGCCAGTAGGCAGGGGGCAGGGCAGCCCCAGCATTTT.

V is TRBV5-1 and J is TRBJ1-1, with D possibly matching TRBD1 (5 bases). Trimming left V 4 bases short and J 1 base short, with 17 bases between. Germline loops: CDR1 SGHRS, CDR2 YFSETQ. This CDR3 is built from 16 residues. The CDR3 is CASSPGTGVSNTEAFF. CDR3 nucleotide sequence: TGCGCCAGCAGCCCCGGGACGGGGGTCTCGAACACTGAAGCTTTCTTT.

This rearrangement joins TRBV7-2 to TRBJ1-6, with a possible D match to TRBD1 (6 bases). The V and J ends lost 4 bases and 10 bases respectively, with 17 bases between them. Germline CDR1 and CDR2: SGHTA and FQGNSA. CDR3 length: 15 amino acids. CDR3 sequence: CASSSPGQVKSPLHF. Written as DNA, the CDR3 is TGTGCCAGCAGCTCCCCGGGACAAGTTAAATCACCCCTCCACTTT.

This clone was counted a few times. The rearrangement uses TRBV18 and TRBJ1-1; 12 bases are shared with TRBD1. This CDR3 is 16 amino acids long. After removal of 6 bases from V and 3 bases from J, the junction contained 8 bases not matched to a gene. CDR1 is KGHSH and CDR2 is LQKENI in the germline V gene. The CDR3 reads CASSLVGQGADTEAFF. The CDR3 DNA is TGTGCCAGCTCCCTGGTGGGACAGGGGGCGGACACTGAAGCTTTCTTT.

The V and J genes are TRBV7-2 and TRBJ2-2, with D possibly being TRBD2 (5 bases). Germline V gene sequence: CDR1 SGHTA, CDR2 FQGNSA. The CDR3 runs to 16 residues. Trimming pared 5 bases from V and 5 bases from J, leaving 18 bases between. CDR3 protein: CASSLRGGPRTGELFF. CDR3 DNA: TGTGCCAGCAGCCTTCGGGGTGGCCCGAGGACCGGGGAGCTGTTTTTT.

The chain links TRBV14 to TRBJ1-4; 9 nucleotides agree with TRBD1. The CDR3 length is 16 residues. Germline V lookup: CDR1 SGHDN, CDR2 FVKESK. Trimming at V came to 1 base and at J to 8 bases, leaving 8 bases not matched to a gene. The CDR3 here is CASSQALQGAGEKLFF. The DNA for the CDR3 is TGTGCCAGCAGCCAAGCCCTACAGGGGGCTGGGGAAAAACTGTTTTTT.

This chain links TRBV3-1 (or the pseudogene TRBV3-2) with TRBJ2-3; no definite D call. Germline lookup yields CDR1 LGHDT and CDR2 YNNKEL (reference sequence). V lost 4 bases, J lost 5 bases, and 19 bases lay in between. This CDR3 region has 16 residues. CDR3: CASSPSSVPRIDTQYF. CDR3 coding DNA: TGTGCCAGCAGCCCTTCGAGCGTCCCGAGGATAGATACGCAGTATTTT.

The genes are TRBV15 and TRBJ2-1; no clear D gene. Per the germline V gene, CDR1 is LNHNV and CDR2 is YYDKDF (reference sequence). The CDR3 consists of 13 residues. V gave up 0 bases and J gave up 8 bases, with 8 bases separating them. As DNA, the CDR3 is TGTGCCACCAGCAGAGATGCCAGGTATGAGCAGTTCTTC. Protein sequence: CATSRDARYEQFF.

The gene calls are TRBV5-5 and TRBJ2-1; 9 positions match TRBD2. The V gene's germline CDR1 is SGHKS and CDR2 YYEKEE (reference sequence). This CDR3 region has 15 residues. Trimming removed 2 bases from V and 4 bases from J; junction bases left unmatched: 4. The CDR3 region has the DNA TGTGCCAGCAGCTTTGCTAGCGGGATGTACAATGAGCAGTTCTTC. This translates into CASSFASGMYNEQFF.

This chain uses TRBV4-1 with TRBJ1-5; perhaps TRBD1 as D (6 bases). V dropped 0 bases and J dropped 7 bases, with 13 bases sitting between them. The CDR3 consists of 15 residues. The germline gives CDR1 MGHRA, CDR2 YSYEKL. The CDR3 coding sequence is TGCGCCAGCAGCCAAGAGGGGCAGGGACAACAGCCCCAGCATTTT. It codes for CASSQEGQGQQPQHF.

This clone occurred a few times. This chain links TRBV28 with TRBJ1-2; 12 positions agree with TRBD1. Trimming cost V 6 bases and J 3 bases; bases outside gene matches: 8. The CDR3 totals 16 residues. CDR1 is MDHEN and CDR2 is SYDVKM in the germline V gene. CDR3 loop: CASSRGGQGADYGYTF. The CDR3 DNA reads TGTGCCAGCAGCCGGGGGGGACAGGGGGCCGACTATGGCTACACCTTC.

The V call is TRBV29-1, the J call TRBJ2-1; perhaps TRBD2 as D (5 bases). Trimming removed 7 bases from V and 1 base from J, with 14 bases in between. The CDR3 is 14 amino acids. Germline values: CDR1 SQVTM, CDR2 ANQGSEA. The CDR3 DNA follows: TGCAGCGCGATCAAGGGCGGGTCCTACAATGAGCAGTTCTTC. Translating gives CSAIKGGSYNEQFF.

V usage is TRBV5-6 and J usage is TRBJ1-2; tentatively, D is TRBD1 (5 bases). The CDR3 spans 13 residues. The V and J ends lost 4 bases and 4 bases respectively, with 11 bases between them. Germline-derived CDR1 and CDR2 are SGHDT and YYEEEE. The DNA for the CDR3 is TGTGCCAGCAGCGCGGGACGGTCCTATGGCTACACCTTC. Translation gives CASSAGRSYGYTF.

The chain couples TRBV7-2 to TRBJ2-7; 10 positions agree with TRBD1. Germline CDR1 and CDR2: SGHTA and FQGNSA. This CDR3 is built from 16 residues. Unmatched junction bases numbered 7, after V lost 5 bases and J lost 0 bases. CDR3 DNA sequence: TGTGCCAGCAGCAGACAGGGGGCTAGTAGCTCCTACGAGCAGTACTTC. Translating it yields CASSRQGASSSYEQYF.

There are a few counts of this clone. The chain has TRBV9 and TRBJ1-1; no reliable D call. CDR3 length equals 12 residues. Germline V lookup: CDR1 SGDLS, CDR2 YYNGEE. V was shortened by 7 bases and J by 7 bases, with 14 bases between the two germline ends. CDR3 amino acids: CASGGVDSEAFF. The CDR3 DNA follows: TGTGCCAGCGGTGGAGTTGATAGTGAAGCTTTCTTT.

This clone is a singleton in its sample. The CDR3, as DNA: TGCGCCAGCAGCACCCAGACTAGCTCGGATGAGCAGTTCTTC. Translated, it gives CASSTQTSSDEQFF. This sequence joins TRBV5-1 and TRBJ2-1; the match to TRBD2 covers 7 bases. The trim removed 4 bases at V and 8 bases at J, leaving 9 bases unmatched. CDR1 is SGHRS and CDR2 is YFSETQ in the germline V gene. This CDR3 is built from 14 residues.